Below, 20 T cell receptor beta chains from the same sample are listed, as sequenced in a study of human T cells and chemical hapten exposure. The time point here: healthy volunteer bleed at 2 weeks. The template was total RNA from unfractionated whole blood. MiXCR, run by TCRdb on the RACE reads, gives a single entry per CDR3 protein. The data show over 100,000 distinct CDR3 sequences, with roughly 9% seen just once and approximately 1.6% held by the top ten. The sequenced material came from whole blood. The source of these receptors is a male donor in good health. Some clones in this sample may be carry-over from other donors' samples.

V usage is TRBV20-1 and J usage is TRBJ2-1, with D possibly TRBD2 on 5 matching bases. Trimming pared 4 bases from V and 5 bases from J, leaving 18 bases between. Germline V gene lookup returns CDR1 DFQATT and CDR2 SNEGSKA (reference sequence). The CDR3 is 15 residues long. The CDR3 loop reads CSAIRELGIHNEQFF. DNA of the CDR3: TGCAGTGCTATAAGGGAGTTGGGTATACACAATGAGCAGTTCTTC.

The V gene is TRBV7-6, the J gene TRBJ2-7; 8 bases agree with TRBD1. This CDR3 is built from 15 residues. The V gene end was trimmed by 4 bases and the J gene end by 0 bases; junction bases not matched to a gene: 5. CDR1 is SGHVS, CDR2 FNYEAQ, per germline. DNA of the CDR3: TGTGCCAGCAGCTCCGGACAGGGCCTCTCCTACGAGCAGTACTTC. Translation gives CASSSGQGLSYEQYF.

This clonotype came up many times. V is TRBV19 and J is TRBJ2-1, with TRBD1 as a possible D gene (5 bases). This CDR3 comprises 13 residues. The germline V and J ends were trimmed by 4 bases and 7 bases, with 11 bases remaining between them. Germline CDR1 is LNHDA and CDR2 is SQIVND (reference sequence). CDR3 region: CASSKGMWNEQFF. The CDR3 DNA sequence: TGTGCCAGTAGTAAGGGGATGTGGAATGAGCAGTTCTTC.

This clonotype was counted between two and nine times. The rearrangement joins TRBV5-1 to TRBJ2-1, with D hard to call. Trimming cost V 1 base and J 0 bases, with 8 bases left between them. CDR3 length: 15 residues. Looked up from germline, CDR1 is SGHRS and CDR2 is YFSETQ. The chain's CDR3 is CASSLSQSSYNEQFF. The DNA of the CDR3 is TGCGCCAGCAGCTTGTCCCAAAGCTCCTACAATGAGCAGTTCTTC.

This clonotype appeared a few times. The chain has TRBV20-1 and TRBJ1-1; D is ambiguous. Trimming took off 0 bases at V and 4 bases at J, with 9 bases between the two ends. The germline CDR1 and CDR2 sequences are DFQATT and SNEGSKA (reference sequence). The CDR3 has 13 residues. CDR3 sequence: CSARDWAGTEAFF. CDR3 nucleotide sequence: TGCAGTGCTAGAGATTGGGCGGGCACTGAAGCTTTCTTT.

This clonotype was recorded many times. The chain employs TRBV4-2 and TRBJ1-1, with 7 bases aligning to TRBD1. The germline V gene encodes CDR1 LGHNA and CDR2 YNFKEQ. The CDR3 spans 17 residues. The V segment lost 6 bases and the J segment 0 bases; nucleotides outside the gene matches: 13. CDR3 residues: CASSSTGDRLMNTEAFF. The CDR3 coding sequence is TGTGCCAGCAGTTCCACAGGGGATAGGCTGATGAACACTGAAGCTTTCTTT.

This chain uses TRBV6-2 or TRBV6-3 with TRBJ2-4; 10 positions agree with TRBD2. Per germline, CDR1 MNHEY and CDR2 SVGEGT. The CDR3 runs 17 residues. The V segment lost 5 bases and the J segment 0 bases; nucleotides outside the gene matches: 7. CDR3 region: CASSPGTSVVAKNIQYF. Written as DNA, the CDR3 is TGTGCCAGCAGTCCCGGGACTAGCGTGGTAGCCAAAAACATTCAGTACTTC.

The chain joins TRBV7-3 to TRBJ1-6; TRBD1 agrees at 9 bases. Trimming removed 0 bases from V and 10 bases from J; junction bases left unmatched: 4. This CDR3 is 15 amino acids long. Looked up from germline, CDR1 is SGHTA and CDR2 is FQGTGA. This chain's CDR3 is CASSLTWTGESPLHF. The CDR3 coding sequence is TGTGCCAGCAGCTTAACTTGGACAGGGGAATCACCCCTCCACTTT.

The chain couples TRBV6-2 or TRBV6-3 to TRBJ1-2; D not resolved. In germline, CDR1 is MNHEY, CDR2 SVGEGT. This CDR3 has 16 amino acids. Trimming removed 2 bases from V and 3 bases from J, with 16 bases in between. This CDR3 is CASSYGATPGDYGYTF. The CDR3 DNA reads TGTGCCAGCAGTTACGGAGCGACACCCGGGGACTATGGCTACACCTTC.

The chain uses TRBV4-3 and TRBJ1-1; D is uncertain. V lost 2 bases and J 2 bases, leaving 6 bases between the germline ends. From germline, CDR1 is LGHNA and CDR2 YSLEER. The CDR3 totals 13 residues. The CDR3 nucleotides read TGCGCCAGCAGCCAACTTCAAAACACTGAAGCTTTCTTT. Its protein is CASSQLQNTEAFF.

This clonotype has at least ten counts. The rearrangement joins TRBV14 to TRBJ2-7, with D perhaps matching TRBD2 (6 bases). The CDR3 is made up of 17 amino acids. Germline CDR1 and CDR2: SGHDN and FVKESK. The V end was cut by 8 bases, the J end by 2 bases, with 25 bases between. DNA of the CDR3: TGTGCCAGCCGGGACTCGACGGCCGGCAAAACGGCCTACGAGCAGTACTTC. It translates to CASRDSTAGKTAYEQYF.

This clonotype was seen many times. The gene calls are TRBV9 and TRBJ2-3; 8 bases map to TRBD1. Germline V gene lookup returns CDR1 SGDLS and CDR2 YYNGEE. J gave up 3 bases and V 6 bases, and 9 bases lay outside the gene matches. The CDR3 covers 15 residues. This chain's CDR3 is CASTTGGKSTDTQYF. CDR3 DNA sequence: TGTGCCAGCACCACAGGGGGGAAGAGTACAGATACGCAGTATTTT.

This clonotype was detected only a few times. V usage is TRBV13 and J usage is TRBJ1-2, with TRBD1 identical over 11 bases. CDR1 is PRHDT, CDR2 FYEKMQ, per germline (reference sequence). The V segment lost 5 bases and the J segment 6 bases; nucleotides outside the gene matches: 11. The CDR3 is 16 amino acids. This chain's CDR3 is CASSIGTGGTGDGYTF. The CDR3 coding sequence is TGTGCCAGCAGCATCGGGACAGGGGGAACCGGAGATGGCTACACCTTC.

This clonotype was counted a few times. The V and J genes are TRBV6-5 and TRBJ2-1, with TRBD1 as a possible D gene (6 bases). Trimming stripped 3 bases from V and 0 bases from J, with 12 bases between. This CDR3 is 16 amino acids long. Germline V lookup: CDR1 MNHEY, CDR2 SVGAGI. CDR3 coding DNA: TGTGCCAGCAGTTATGGCAGGGGCTTCTCCTACAATGAGCAGTTCTTC. Residues: CASSYGRGFSYNEQFF.

This clonotype was counted only a few times. The chain is built from TRBV20-1 and TRBJ2-7; possibly TRBD1 for D (5 bases). The V gene's germline CDR1 is DFQATT and CDR2 SNEGSKA (reference sequence). The CDR3 has 14 residues. Trimming left V 6 bases short and J 4 bases short, with 19 bases between. CDR3 DNA sequence: TGCAGTGCAACTCCTACCTACAGGCTTTACGAGCAGTACTTC. Translation gives CSATPTYRLYEQYF.

A few counts support this clonotype. The rearrangement links TRBV23-1 to TRBJ1-4; no definite D call. TRBV23-1 is reported as an ORF; its role is uncertain. CDR3 length equals 13 residues. Trimming took 4 bases from V and 1 from J, leaving 4 bases between them. CDR3 region: CASSPITNEKLFF. The CDR3, as DNA: TGCGCCAGCAGTCCTATAACTAATGAAAAACTGTTTTTT.

The J gene is TRBJ1-5, the V gene TRBV20-1; TRBD1 matches at 9 bases. V trimming: 6 bases; J trimming: 1 base; junction bases outside the gene matches: 4. The CDR3 has 14 amino acids. Germline assignment: CDR1 DFQATT and CDR2 SNEGSKA (reference sequence). The CDR3 is CSANGQGSNQPQHF. The CDR3 coding sequence is TGCAGTGCAAATGGACAGGGGAGCAATCAGCCCCAGCATTTT.

Ten or more counts support this clonotype. The chain links TRBV7-2 to TRBJ1-1, with D unresolved. Per the germline V gene, CDR1 is SGHTA and CDR2 is FQGNSA. Trimming stripped 5 bases from V and 1 base from J, with 14 bases between. There are 15 residues in the CDR3. As DNA, the CDR3 is TGTGCCAGCAGCGGACTGGGTCACCAGAACACTGAAGCTTTCTTT. Translation: CASSGLGHQNTEAFF.

V usage is TRBV20-1 and J usage is TRBJ1-5, with D unresolved. This CDR3 is 14 amino acids long. Germline values: CDR1 DFQATT, CDR2 SNEGSKA (reference sequence). Trimming removed 0 bases at V and 1 base at J, with 7 bases between. The CDR3 reads CSARDWTSNQPQHF. CDR3 in DNA: TGCAGTGCTAGAGATTGGACCAGCAATCAGCCCCAGCATTTT.

This clonotype came up a few times. The V gene is TRBV20-1, the J gene TRBJ2-7; D perhaps matches TRBD1 (6 bases). V gave up 4 bases and J gave up 0 bases, with 13 bases separating them. The CDR3 length is 14 residues. Germline CDR1 is DFQATT and CDR2 is SNEGSKA (reference sequence). The chain's CDR3 is CSAKAQGGSYEQYF. CDR3 nucleotides: TGCAGTGCTAAGGCACAAGGGGGCTCCTACGAGCAGTACTTC.